This T cell receptor beta chain appears in the sequencing data of a study of blood T cell repertoires in COVID-19. The overall study: Italy, Spain and the United States were the sources of the convalescent and acute COVID-19 samples. PBMCs, B-cell-depleted T cells, or T cells provided the cDNA or gDNA that made up the material.

The CDR3 runs to 12 residues. V lost 7 bases and J lost 0, with 4 bases in between. Authors' processing steps: Estimates of nucleated cell counts were drawn from the amplification of reference gene primers. The protocol was immunoSEQ multiplex PCR, while the TCRdb copy is restricted to in-frame clones and leaves out a portion. The DNA gave D and trimming, while V, J and clone size come from that table. The sample has 95,000 to 150,000 clones; about four fifths are singletons. Sequences were obtained from peripheral blood. This sequence was found in a man aged 55 to 70 with active or convalescent COVID-19. This sequence joins TRBV12-3 or TRBV12-4 and TRBJ1-5, with D unresolved. The CDR3 is CASTHSNQPQHF. The CDR3 DNA sequence: TGTGCCAGCACCCATAGCAATCAGCCCCAGCATTTT.